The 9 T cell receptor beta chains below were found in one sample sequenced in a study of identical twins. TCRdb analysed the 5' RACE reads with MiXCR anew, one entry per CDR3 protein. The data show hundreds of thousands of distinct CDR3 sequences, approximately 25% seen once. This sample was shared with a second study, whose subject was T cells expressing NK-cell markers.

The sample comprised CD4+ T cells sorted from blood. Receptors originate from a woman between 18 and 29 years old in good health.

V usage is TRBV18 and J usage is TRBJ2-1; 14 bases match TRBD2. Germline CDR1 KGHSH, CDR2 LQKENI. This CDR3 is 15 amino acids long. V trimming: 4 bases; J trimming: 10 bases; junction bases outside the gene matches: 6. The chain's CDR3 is CASSQGLAGAGEQFF. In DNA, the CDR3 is TGTGCCAGCTCACAGGGACTAGCGGGAGCGGGAGAGCAGTTCTTC.

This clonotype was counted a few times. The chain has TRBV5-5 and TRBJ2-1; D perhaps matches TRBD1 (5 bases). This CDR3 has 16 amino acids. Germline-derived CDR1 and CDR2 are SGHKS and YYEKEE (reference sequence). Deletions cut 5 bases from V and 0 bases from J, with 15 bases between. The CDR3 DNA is TGTGCCAGCAGTAGGGATAGACAGAGCTCCTACAATGAGCAGTTCTTC. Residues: CASSRDRQSSYNEQFF.

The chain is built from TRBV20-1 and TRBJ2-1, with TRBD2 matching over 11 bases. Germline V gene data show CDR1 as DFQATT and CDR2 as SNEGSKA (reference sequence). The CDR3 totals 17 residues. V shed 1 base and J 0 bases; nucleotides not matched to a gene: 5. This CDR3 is CSARVAGGPSSYNEQFF. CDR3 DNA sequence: TGCAGTGCTAGAGTAGCGGGGGGGCCGAGCTCCTACAATGAGCAGTTCTTC.

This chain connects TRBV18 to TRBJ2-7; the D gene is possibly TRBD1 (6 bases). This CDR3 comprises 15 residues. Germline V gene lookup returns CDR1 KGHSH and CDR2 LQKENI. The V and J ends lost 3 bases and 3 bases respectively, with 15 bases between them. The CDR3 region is CASSPGQWRIYEQYF. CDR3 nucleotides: TGTGCCAGCTCACCGGGACAATGGCGGATCTACGAGCAGTACTTC.

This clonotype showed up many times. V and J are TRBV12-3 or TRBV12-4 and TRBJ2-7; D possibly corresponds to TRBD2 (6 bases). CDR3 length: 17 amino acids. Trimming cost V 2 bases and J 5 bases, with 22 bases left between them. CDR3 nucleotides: TGTGCCAGCAGTTTAACGCTAGGTTGGAGGGGTATGCACGAGCAGTACTTC. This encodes CASSLTLGWRGMHEQYF.

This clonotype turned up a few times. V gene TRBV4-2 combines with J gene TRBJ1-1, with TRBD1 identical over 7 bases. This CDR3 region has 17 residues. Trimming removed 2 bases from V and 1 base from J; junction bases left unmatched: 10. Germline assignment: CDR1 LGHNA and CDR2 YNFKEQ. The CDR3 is CASSQKGASQRNTEAFF. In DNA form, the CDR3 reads TGTGCCAGCAGCCAAAAGGGGGCGTCGCAGCGGAACACTGAAGCTTTCTTT.

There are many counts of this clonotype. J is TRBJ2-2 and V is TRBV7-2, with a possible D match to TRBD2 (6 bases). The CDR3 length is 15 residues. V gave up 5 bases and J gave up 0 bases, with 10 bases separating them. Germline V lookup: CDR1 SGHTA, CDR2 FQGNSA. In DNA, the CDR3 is TGTGCCAGCAGCCGTGGGAGGCCGAACACCGGGGAGCTGTTTTTT. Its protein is CASSRGRPNTGELFF.

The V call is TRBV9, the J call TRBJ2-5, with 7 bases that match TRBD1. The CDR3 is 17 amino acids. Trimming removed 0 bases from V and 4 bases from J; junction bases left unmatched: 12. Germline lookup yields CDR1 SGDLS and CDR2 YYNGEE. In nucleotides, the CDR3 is TGTGCCAGCAGCGTAGATCATCTGGGCAGGGGGAGAGAGACCCAGTACTTC. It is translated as CASSVDHLGRGRETQYF.

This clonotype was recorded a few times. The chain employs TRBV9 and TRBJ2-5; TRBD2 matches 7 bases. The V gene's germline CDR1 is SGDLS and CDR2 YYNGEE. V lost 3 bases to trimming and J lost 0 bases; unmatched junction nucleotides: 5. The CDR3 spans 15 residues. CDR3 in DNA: TGTGCCAGCAGCGCCCAAGCGGGGTACCAAGAGACCCAGTACTTC. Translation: CASSAQAGYQETQYF.